The next 15 T cell receptor beta chains were all read from a single sample in a study of T cell changes during pregnancy in multiple sclerosis. The protocol was immunoSEQ multiplex PCR, while the TCRdb copy is restricted to in-frame clones and leaves out a portion. The sample lists fewer than 85,000 clones; roughly 92% were seen once. The specimen was peripheral blood, collected in the first trimester of pregnancy. All receptors derive from a female donor in good health, enrolled as a control in a pregnancy study.

This chain connects TRBV10-1 to TRBJ2-7, with TRBD2 matching 13 bases. The ends lost 6 bases at V and 5 bases at J; junction bases unmatched: 7. The CDR3 covers 15 residues. The V gene's germline CDR1 is WNHNN and CDR2 SYGVQD (reference sequence). As DNA, the CDR3 is TGCGCCAGCAGCGAGGGGACTAGCGGGAACCACGAGCAGTACTTC. This gives the protein CASSEGTSGNHEQYF.

The rearrangement links TRBV7-2 to TRBJ1-4; 7 nucleotides match TRBD1. From germline, CDR1 is SGHTA and CDR2 FQGNSA. The CDR3 covers 15 residues. V was pared by 3 bases and J by 8 bases, with 9 bases of the junction left unmatched. The CDR3 DNA reads TGTGCCAGCAGCTTTCCTCAGGGGGTAGAGGAAAAACTGTTTTTT. Encoded protein: CASSFPQGVEEKLFF. The whole variable domain, remainder taken from reference TRBV7-2 and TRBJ1-4, is GAGVSQSPSNKVTEKGKDVELRCDPISGHTALYWYRQSLGQGLEFLIYFQGNSAPDKSGLPSDRFSAERTGGSVSTLTIQRTQQEDSAVYLCASSFPQGVEEKLFFGSGTQLSVL.

This chain uses TRBV28 with TRBJ1-5, with D maybe TRBD1 (6 bases). The CDR3 is 14 residues long. The germline V gene encodes CDR1 MDHEN and CDR2 SYDVKM. V lost 2 bases and J lost 7, with 12 bases in between. The CDR3 loop is CASSLGRGQQPQHF. The CDR3 region has the DNA TGTGCCAGCAGTTTAGGCAGGGGTCAGCAGCCCCAGCATTTT. Drawing the rest from reference TRBV28 and TRBJ1-5, the complete variable domain is DVKVTQSSRYLVKRTGEKVFLECVQDMDHENMFWYRQDPGLGLRLIYFSYDVKMKEKGDIPEGYSVSREKKERFSLILESASTNQTSMYLCASSLGRGQQPQHFGDGTRLSIL.

The J gene is TRBJ2-6, the V gene TRBV9, with TRBD2 matching 8 bases. CDR1 SGDLS and CDR2 YYNGEE come from the germline V gene. J gave up 5 bases and V 7 bases, and 5 bases lay outside the gene matches. This CDR3 has 14 residues. The chain's CDR3 is CASSGGAWANVLTF. DNA of the CDR3: TGTGCCAGCTCGGGGGGGGCTTGGGCCAACGTCCTGACTTTC.

The gene calls are TRBV7-9 and TRBJ2-7; TRBD1 matches 7 bases. The CDR3 totals 13 residues. J gave up 3 bases and V 4 bases, and 3 bases lay outside the gene matches. The germline CDR1 and CDR2 sequences are SEHNR and FQNEAQ (reference sequence). For the CDR3, the DNA is TGTGCCAGCAGCTCCGACAGGGTCTACGAGCAGTACTTC. Translation gives CASSSDRVYEQYF.

V gene TRBV27 combines with J gene TRBJ1-2; 7 nucleotides match TRBD1. The CDR3 runs 14 residues. Germline CDR1 and CDR2: MNHEY and SMNVEV (reference sequence). Losses at the gene ends were 6 bases for V and 4 bases for J; bases not matched to a gene: 8. The CDR3 here is CASRGLDRTYGYTF. CDR3 bases: TGTGCCAGCAGGGGGTTGGACAGGACCTATGGCTACACCTTC.

The CDR3: CASSPGLLGWRELFF. The CDR3 DNA is TGTGCCAGTAGTCCCGGACTACTGGGATGGCGGGAGCTGTTTTTT. The chain recombines TRBV19 with TRBJ2-2, with D tentatively TRBD2 (6 bases). This CDR3 is built from 15 residues. The V gene's germline CDR1 is LNHDA and CDR2 SQIVND (reference sequence). V lost 5 bases and J 9 bases, leaving 19 bases between the germline ends. The entire variable domain, with the rest obtained from reference TRBV19 and TRBJ2-2, is as follows: DGGITQSPKYLFRKEGQNVTLSCEQNLNHDAMYWYRQDPGQGLRLIYYSQIVNDFQKGDIAEGYSVSREKKESFPLTVTSAQKNPTAFYLCASSPGLLGWRELFFGEGSRLTVL.

This chain joins TRBV11-3 and TRBJ2-1, with 10 positions matching TRBD2. The V gene's germline CDR1 is SGHNT and CDR2 YENEEA. V shed 3 bases and J 4 bases; nucleotides not matched to a gene: 6. There are 16 residues in the CDR3. CDR3 sequence: CASSLDSGGWYNEQFF. The CDR3 DNA sequence: TGTGCCAGCAGCTTGGATAGCGGGGGGTGGTACAATGAGCAGTTCTTC.

The chain has TRBV28 and TRBJ2-5; unclear D gene. The CDR3 length is 13 residues. V lost 6 bases and J 5 bases, leaving 13 bases between the germline ends. CDR1 is MDHEN, CDR2 SYDVKM, per germline. CDR3 loop: CASRGRQEETQYF. CDR3 DNA sequence: TGTGCCAGCAGGGGCCGTCAAGAGGAGACCCAGTACTTC. The complete variable domain, with remaining parts taken from reference TRBV28 and TRBJ2-5, reads DVKVTQSSRYLVKRTGEKVFLECVQDMDHENMFWYRQDPGLGLRLIYFSYDVKMKEKGDIPEGYSVSREKKERFSLILESASTNQTSMYLCASRGRQEETQYFGPGTRLLVL.

The J gene is TRBJ2-7, the V gene TRBV6-6; 7 bases agree with TRBD2. CDR1 MNHNY and CDR2 SVGAGI come from the germline V gene (reference sequence). The CDR3 is 15 amino acids. J was trimmed by 6 bases and V by 2 bases; bases with no gene match: 10. Written as DNA, the CDR3 is TGTGCCAGCAGTTACAGGCAGGCGGGAGTCAGCGAGCAGTACTTC. Amino acid sequence: CASSYRQAGVSEQYF.

This chain joins TRBV5-4 and TRBJ2-1, with D possibly being TRBD2 (6 bases). Germline V CDR1 and CDR2: SGHNT, YYREEE (reference sequence). V was shortened by 0 bases and J by 7 bases, with 11 bases between the two germline ends. The CDR3 covers 14 residues. The CDR3 protein is CASSLERGGNEQFF. For the CDR3, the DNA is TGTGCCAGCAGCTTGGAGAGGGGAGGTAATGAGCAGTTCTTC.

The rearrangement links TRBV5-1 to TRBJ2-2; TRBD1 aligns across 7 bases. This CDR3 is built from 13 residues. V was clipped by 5 bases and J by 5 bases; unmatched bases: 3. From germline, CDR1 is SGHRS and CDR2 YFSETQ. The CDR3 nucleotides are TGCGCCAGCAGGGGACAGCAGACCGGGGAGCTGTTTTTT. Protein sequence: CASRGQQTGELFF.

The V and J genes are TRBV5-6 and TRBJ1-2; 9 bases agree with TRBD1. V trimming: 4 bases; J trimming: 2 bases; junction bases outside the gene matches: 3. The V gene's germline CDR1 is SGHDT and CDR2 YYEEEE. This CDR3 comprises 14 residues. CDR3: CASSPDRGNYGYTF. CDR3 DNA sequence: TGTGCCAGCAGCCCCGACAGGGGGAACTATGGCTACACCTTC.

This chain uses TRBV18 with TRBJ1-2; possibly TRBD1 for D (5 bases). Trimming left V 4 bases short and J 8 bases short, with 14 bases between. This CDR3 contains 13 residues. Germline V gene data show CDR1 as KGHSH and CDR2 as LQKENI. The CDR3 DNA reads as TGTGCCAGCTCACTTATAGGGGATGAAGGCTACACCTTC. Protein product: CASSLIGDEGYTF.

This clone was recorded a few times. The gene calls are TRBV6-5 and TRBJ1-1; D gene uncertain. V was shortened by 7 bases and J by 2 bases, with 11 bases between the two germline ends. The CDR3 covers 13 residues. CDR1 is MNHEY and CDR2 is SVGAGI in the germline V gene. The CDR3 here is CASTNTFNTEAFF. CDR3 bases: TGTGCCAGCACTAATACGTTTAACACTGAAGCTTTCTTT.